A single sample is the source of the 31 T cell receptor beta chains below, sequenced in a study of blood T cell repertoires in COVID-19. The data were produced by immunoSEQ multiplex PCR, yet TCRdb's version contains in-frame clones alone and is incomplete. The table includes over 200,000 clones, more than 80% detected once. Specimen: peripheral blood. The receptors were gathered from a man under 40 with COVID-19, enrolled during active disease.

This chain links TRBV4-2 with TRBJ2-5; 10 positions match TRBD2. The CDR3 sequence is 19 residues long. V shed 0 bases and J 4 bases; nucleotides not matched to a gene: 14. The V gene's germline CDR1 is LGHNA and CDR2 YNFKEQ. The CDR3 DNA sequence: TGTGCCAGCAGCCAAGATAAAATAGTAGCGGGAGGAGGAAGAGAGACCCAGTACTTC. Translating gives CASSQDKIVAGGGRETQYF.

V gene TRBV18 combines with J gene TRBJ1-2; TRBD1 is a possible D gene (6 bases). The CDR3 is made up of 14 amino acids. The V gene lost 6 bases and the J gene lost 8 bases, with 19 bases spanning the gap. CDR1 and CDR2 (germline): KGHSH, LQKENI. Written as DNA, the CDR3 is TGTGCCAGCTCCCCGGGACCGGGACAATCGGGCTACACCTTC. It codes for CASSPGPGQSGYTF.

The chain uses TRBV9 and TRBJ2-1; 11 bases fit TRBD2. J gave up 7 bases and V 3 bases, and 18 bases lay outside the gene matches. The CDR3 covers 19 residues. Germline CDR1 and CDR2: SGDLS and YYNGEE. The DNA for the CDR3 is TGTGCCAGCAGCGCGACACCCCGTAAGACTAGCGGGACACAAAATGAGCAGTTCTTC. Amino acid sequence: CASSATPRKTSGTQNEQFF.

The chain recombines TRBV5-1 with TRBJ2-7; TRBD1 matches at 11 bases. There are 15 residues in the CDR3. The V gene's germline CDR1 is SGHRS and CDR2 YFSETQ. Trimming removed 1 base from V and 5 bases from J; junction bases left unmatched: 5. This CDR3 reads CASSLTGQGVHEQYF. The CDR3 region has the DNA TGCGCCAGCAGCTTGACGGGACAGGGGGTCCACGAGCAGTACTTC.

This sequence joins TRBV3-1 (or the pseudogene TRBV3-2) and TRBJ2-1; TRBD2 aligns across 7 bases. The germline V gene encodes CDR1 LGHDT and CDR2 YNNKEL (reference sequence). There are 16 residues in the CDR3. V trimming: 7 bases; J trimming: 0 bases; junction bases outside the gene matches: 9. The CDR3 here is CASTGTTQISYNEQFF. DNA of the CDR3: TGTGCCAGCACCGGGACTACTCAAATCTCCTACAATGAGCAGTTCTTC.

The J gene is TRBJ1-3, the V gene TRBV18; 11 nucleotides match TRBD1. Germline V gene lookup returns CDR1 KGHSH and CDR2 LQKENI. This CDR3 region has 19 residues. J gave up 0 bases and V 0 bases, and 7 bases lay outside the gene matches. This chain's CDR3 is CASSPPWTGGIISGNTIYF. CDR3 nucleotide sequence: TGTGCCAGCTCACCACCGTGGACAGGGGGCATTATCTCTGGAAACACCATATATTTT.

V gene TRBV5-4 combines with J gene TRBJ1-1, with D perhaps matching TRBD1 (5 bases). V was pared by 4 bases and J by 1 base, with 8 bases between. The length of the CDR3 is 13 residues. Per the germline V gene, CDR1 is SGHNT and CDR2 is YYREEE (reference sequence). The CDR3 here is CASSHDRNTEAFF. In DNA, the CDR3 is TGTGCCAGCAGCCATGACAGGAACACTGAAGCTTTCTTT.

V is TRBV19 and J is TRBJ2-1; 16 bases line up with TRBD2. This CDR3 has 17 residues. Germline assignment: CDR1 LNHDA and CDR2 SQIVND (reference sequence). With 1 base clipped from V and 4 bases from J, the junction kept 1 base outside the gene matches. This chain's CDR3 is CASSIAGLAGGYNEQFF. DNA of the CDR3: TGTGCCAGTAGTATAGCGGGACTAGCGGGGGGGTACAATGAGCAGTTCTTC. The full variable domain, in which reference TRBV19 and TRBJ2-1 provide the parts outside the CDR3, is DGGITQSPKYLFRKEGQNVTLSCEQNLNHDAMYWYRQDPGQGLRLIYYSQIVNDFQKGDIAEGYSVSREKKESFPLTVTSAQKNPTAFYLCASSIAGLAGGYNEQFFGPGTRLTVL.

This chain uses TRBV30 with TRBJ2-6; D call uncertain. The germline gives CDR1 GTSNPN, CDR2 SVGIG (reference sequence). This CDR3 spans 13 amino acids. With 5 bases removed from V and 2 bases from J, the gap between germline ends came to 7 bases. The CDR3 region has the DNA TGTGCCTGGGGATTAGCTGGGGCCAACGTCCTGACTTTC. Translated, it gives CAWGLAGANVLTF.

The CDR3 DNA is TGTGCCAGCAGCCTTAGACAGGGACCTAATGAAAAACTGTTTTTT. Translated, it gives CASSLRQGPNEKLFF. The chain recombines TRBV3-1 (or the pseudogene TRBV3-2) with TRBJ1-4; 7 bases map to TRBD1. Germline V lookup: CDR1 LGHDT, CDR2 YNNKEL (reference sequence). V dropped 4 bases and J dropped 3; count of bases not matched to a gene: 5. The CDR3 sequence is 15 residues long.

In this sample, this clone turned up a few times. CDR3 amino acids: CASSTYRGRNEKLFF. The DNA of the CDR3 is TGTGCCAGCAGTACTTACAGGGGAAGGAATGAAAAACTGTTTTTT. V usage is TRBV7-2 and J usage is TRBJ1-4, with 7 bases lining up with TRBD1. The trim removed 6 bases at V and 5 bases at J, leaving 9 bases unmatched. Germline CDR1 is SGHTA and CDR2 is FQGNSA. The length of the CDR3 is 15 residues.

This chain uses TRBV5-1 with TRBJ1-6, with 9 bases fitting TRBD1. Trimming cost V 3 bases and J 7 bases; bases outside gene matches: 5. The CDR3 totals 15 residues. Germline-derived CDR1 and CDR2 are SGHRS and YFSETQ. CDR3 in amino acids: CASSWGQGGNSPLHF. CDR3 nucleotides: TGCGCCAGCAGCTGGGGACAGGGAGGAAATTCACCCCTCCACTTT.

The V call is TRBV11-2, the J call TRBJ1-1; TRBD1 aligns across 7 bases. Looked up from germline, CDR1 is SGHAT and CDR2 is FQNNGV. The trim removed 1 base at V and 0 bases at J, leaving 11 bases unmatched. This CDR3 has 18 amino acids. CDR3 amino acids: CASSLGGQWTPLNTEAFF. DNA for the CDR3: TGTGCCAGCAGCTTAGGGGGACAGTGGACGCCCTTGAACACTGAAGCTTTCTTT.

J is TRBJ1-2 and V is TRBV4-3; the match to TRBD1 covers 7 bases. The CDR3 sequence is 16 residues long. The germline V gene has CDR1 LGHNA and CDR2 YSLEER. Trimming removed 0 bases from V and 4 bases from J; junction bases left unmatched: 8. The CDR3 DNA reads TGCGCCAGCAGCCAAGATAGGACAGGTTCCCCCTATGGCTACACCTTC. It is translated as CASSQDRTGSPYGYTF.

The chain employs TRBV5-6 and TRBJ1-6, with TRBD1 identical over 8 bases. This CDR3 has 17 amino acids. Germline values: CDR1 SGHDT, CDR2 YYEEEE. Trimming took 3 bases from V and 7 from J; bases not matched to a gene: 12. In DNA, the CDR3 is TGTGCCAGCAGCTACCGCGCCGGAACAGGGGGAAATTCACCCCTCCACTTT. Encoded protein: CASSYRAGTGGNSPLHF.

The chain has TRBV9 and TRBJ1-6, with D possibly TRBD1 on 5 matching bases. Deletions cut 1 base from V and 10 bases from J, with 15 bases between. This CDR3 has 15 amino acids. Germline assignment: CDR1 SGDLS and CDR2 YYNGEE. The CDR3 reads CASSVYGGEGSPLHF. In DNA, the CDR3 is TGTGCCAGCAGCGTATACGGGGGAGAAGGGTCACCCCTCCACTTT.

The gene calls are TRBV27 and TRBJ2-1, with 7 bases identical to TRBD2. CDR1 and CDR2 from the germline V gene are MNHEY and SMNVEV (reference sequence). The CDR3 totals 15 residues. After removal of 3 bases from V and 9 bases from J, the junction contained 11 bases not matched to a gene. The chain's CDR3 is CASSLRSSGLGEQFF. The CDR3 DNA is TGTGCCAGCAGTTTGAGGTCTAGCGGTTTGGGTGAGCAGTTCTTC.

The chain combines TRBV11-2 with TRBJ2-1; 11 nucleotides match TRBD2. The length of the CDR3 is 15 residues. The V gene's germline CDR1 is SGHAT and CDR2 FQNNGV. The J segment lost 9 bases and the V segment lost 5 bases, leaving 9 bases of the junction unmatched. In DNA form, the CDR3 reads TGTGCCAGCAGCCTACTAGCGGGGGAATTGATTGAGCAGTTCTTC. Amino acids: CASSLLAGELIEQFF.

This clone was recorded once. This chain links TRBV5-1 with TRBJ1-2; D uncertain. Germline V lookup: CDR1 SGHRS, CDR2 YFSETQ. The CDR3 has 13 residues. V gave up 2 bases and J gave up 6 bases, with 11 bases separating them. The CDR3: CASSFGLTDGYTF. CDR3 DNA sequence: TGCGCCAGCAGCTTTGGACTTACGGATGGCTACACCTTC.

In its sample, this clone was seen once. The genes are TRBV10-3 and TRBJ2-3; TRBD1 might be the D (5 bases). V was cut by 11 bases and J by 4 bases, with 16 bases left in between. Germline assignment: CDR1 ENHRY and CDR2 SYGVKD. This CDR3 has 13 amino acids. CDR3 coding DNA: TGTGCCTCGACAAGGGGCATGGCAGATACGCAGTATTTT. Residues: CASTRGMADTQYF.

The genes are TRBV18 and TRBJ1-3; 10 positions agree with TRBD1. Germline-derived CDR1 and CDR2 are KGHSH and LQKENI. V lost 3 bases and J lost 4; bases outside the gene matches: 9. This CDR3 region has 17 residues. CDR3: CASSPRRDRGAGNTIYF. Here the CDR3 DNA reads TGTGCCAGCTCACCCAGGCGGGACAGGGGAGCCGGAAACACCATATATTTT.

The chain joins TRBV7-2 to TRBJ1-4; 8 bases fit TRBD1. Germline V gene data show CDR1 as SGHTA and CDR2 as FQGNSA. The CDR3 has 17 residues. The J segment lost 4 bases and the V segment lost 2 bases, leaving 9 bases of the junction unmatched. The CDR3 DNA reads as TGTGCCAGCAGCTTACCCCAGGCAGGGGGCGGTAATGAAAAACTGTTTTTT. It specifies CASSLPQAGGGNEKLFF.

This clone has only a few counts. This chain joins TRBV24-1 and TRBJ1-1; 9 nucleotides match TRBD1. CDR3 length: 15 residues. Germline V CDR1 and CDR2: KGHDR, SFDVKD. The trim removed 7 bases at V and 0 bases at J, leaving 5 bases unmatched. This chain's CDR3 is CATRGQGGMNTEAFF. CDR3 in DNA: TGTGCCACCAGGGGACAGGGTGGGATGAACACTGAAGCTTTCTTT.

This rearrangement joins TRBV7-6 to TRBJ2-3, with D tentatively TRBD2 (6 bases). Germline V gives CDR1 SGHVS, CDR2 FNYEAQ. The CDR3 length is 16 residues. Trimming took 5 bases from V and 2 from J, leaving 17 bases between them. CDR3 in DNA: TGTGCCAGCAGCCCTAGGCCTAGCGCCTTCACAGATACGCAGTATTTT. Amino acid sequence: CASSPRPSAFTDTQYF.

The J gene is TRBJ2-1, the V gene TRBV6-2 or TRBV6-3; weak D call: TRBD2 (5 bases). The CDR3 has 15 residues. Trimming took off 6 bases at V and 0 bases at J, with 12 bases between the two ends. CDR1 is MNHEY, CDR2 SVGEGT, per germline. The CDR3 DNA reads TGTGCCAGCAGCCATAGCGTCAGCTCCTACAATGAGCAGTTCTTC. Translated, it gives CASSHSVSSYNEQFF.

The chain couples TRBV12-3 or TRBV12-4 to TRBJ2-1, with a weak D call TRBD2 (5 bases). CDR3 length: 11 residues. The ends were cut back, 6 bases at V and 14 bases at J, with 14 bases in the middle. CDR3 sequence reads: CASSSGGVEFF. Here the CDR3 DNA reads TGTGCCAGCAGCTCTGGAGGTGTGGAGTTCTTC.

The CDR3 bases are TGTGCCAGCAGTCTAGGACAGGGGGGGGATACGCAGTATTTT. It yields the protein CASSLGQGGDTQYF. The V gene is TRBV6-6, the J gene TRBJ2-3; TRBD1 matches 10 bases. The V gene's germline CDR1 is MNHNY and CDR2 SVGAGI (reference sequence). CDR3 length: 14 amino acids. J gave up 6 bases and V 5 bases, and 5 bases lay outside the gene matches.

This clone was seen just once. V usage is TRBV11-2 and J usage is TRBJ1-6; tentative D call: TRBD1 (5 bases). Germline CDR1 and CDR2: SGHAT and FQNNGV. V was shortened by 5 bases and J by 15 bases, with 14 bases between the two germline ends. The CDR3 contains 12 residues. CDR3 in DNA: TGTGCCAGCAGCCCGGGACTCCGGATCCTCCACTTT. Translation: CASSPGLRILHF. Using reference TRBV11-2 and TRBJ1-6 for the parts outside the CDR3, the full variable domain is EAGVAQSPRYKIIEKRQSVAFWCNPISGHATLYWYQQILGQGPKLLIQFQNNGVVDDSQLPKDRFSAERLKGVDSTLKIQPAKLEDSAVYLCASSPGLRILHFGNGTRLTVT.

This clone occurred a few times. The V call is TRBV28, the J call TRBJ1-2, with 7 positions matching TRBD1. Germline V lookup: CDR1 MDHEN, CDR2 SYDVKM. Germline trimming cut 2 bases from V and 5 bases from J; bases unmatched to any gene: 11. The CDR3 consists of 16 residues. The CDR3 region is CASSLQGGGGVYGYTF. CDR3 DNA: TGTGCCAGCAGTTTACAGGGGGGTGGAGGGGTATATGGCTACACCTTC.

The CDR3 coding sequence is TGCGCCAGCAGCCAAGATCAGAGGGGGCGGGATGGCTACACCTTC. Amino acid sequence: CASSQDQRGRDGYTF. The chain links TRBV4-3 to TRBJ1-2; 7 bases fit TRBD1. Germline V gives CDR1 LGHNA, CDR2 YSLEER. J lost 6 bases, V lost 0 bases, and 7 bases had no gene match. The CDR3 sequence is 15 residues long.

The J gene is TRBJ1-2, the V gene TRBV5-4, with TRBD1 matching over 7 bases. CDR1 is SGHNT and CDR2 is YYREEE in the germline V gene (reference sequence). This CDR3 spans 17 amino acids. V was pared by 2 bases and J by 3 bases, with 13 bases of the junction left unmatched. Here the CDR3 DNA reads TGTGCCAGCAGCTTAGGCTTGTCAGGGGGATTCCACTATGGCTACACCTTC. This translates into CASSLGLSGGFHYGYTF.